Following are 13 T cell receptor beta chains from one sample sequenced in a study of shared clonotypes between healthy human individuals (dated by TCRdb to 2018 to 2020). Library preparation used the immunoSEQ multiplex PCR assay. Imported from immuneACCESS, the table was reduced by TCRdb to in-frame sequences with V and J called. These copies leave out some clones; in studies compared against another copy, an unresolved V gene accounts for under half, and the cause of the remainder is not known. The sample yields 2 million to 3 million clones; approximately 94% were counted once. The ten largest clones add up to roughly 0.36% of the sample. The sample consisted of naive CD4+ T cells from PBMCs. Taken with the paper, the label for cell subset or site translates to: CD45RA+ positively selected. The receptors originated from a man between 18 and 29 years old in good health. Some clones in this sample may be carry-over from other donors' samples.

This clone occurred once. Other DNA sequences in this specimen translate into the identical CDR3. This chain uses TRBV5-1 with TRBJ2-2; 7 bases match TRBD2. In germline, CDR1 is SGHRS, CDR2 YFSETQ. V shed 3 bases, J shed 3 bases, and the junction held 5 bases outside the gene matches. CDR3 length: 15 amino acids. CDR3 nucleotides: TGCGCCAGCAGCTGGGGAGGGGCCGACACCGGGGAGCTGTTTTTT. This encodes CASSWGGADTGELFF. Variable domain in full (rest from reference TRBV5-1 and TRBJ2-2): KAGVTQTPRYLIKTRGQQVTLSCSPISGHRSVSWYQQTPGQGLQFLFEYFSETQRNKGNFPGRFSGRQFSNSRSEMNVSTLELGDSALYLCASSWGGADTGELFFGEGSRLTVL.

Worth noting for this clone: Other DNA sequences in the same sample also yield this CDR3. The CDR3 loop reads CASSPTIDQPQHF. Written as DNA, the CDR3 is TGTGCCAGCTCACCGACCATAGATCAGCCCCAGCATTTT. The rearrangement links TRBV18 to TRBJ1-5, with no clear D. The V end lost 3 bases, the J end lost 5 bases, and 8 bases lay between the germline ends. Germline V gene data show CDR1 as KGHSH and CDR2 as LQKENI. The CDR3 consists of 13 residues.

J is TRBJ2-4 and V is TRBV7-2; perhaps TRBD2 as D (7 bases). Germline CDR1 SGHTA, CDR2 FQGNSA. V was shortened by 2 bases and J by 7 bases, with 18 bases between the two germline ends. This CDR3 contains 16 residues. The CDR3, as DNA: TGTGCCAGCAGCTTACTTCGGGGGGCCGGGGAGAACATTCAGTACTTC. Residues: CASSLLRGAGENIQYF.

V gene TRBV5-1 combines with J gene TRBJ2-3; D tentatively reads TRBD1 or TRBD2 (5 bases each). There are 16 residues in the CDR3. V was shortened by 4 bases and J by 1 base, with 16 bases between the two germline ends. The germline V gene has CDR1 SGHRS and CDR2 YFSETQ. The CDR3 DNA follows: TGCGCCAGCAGCGGTACTCGCCCGGGGCGCACAGATACGCAGTATTTT. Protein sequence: CASSGTRPGRTDTQYF.

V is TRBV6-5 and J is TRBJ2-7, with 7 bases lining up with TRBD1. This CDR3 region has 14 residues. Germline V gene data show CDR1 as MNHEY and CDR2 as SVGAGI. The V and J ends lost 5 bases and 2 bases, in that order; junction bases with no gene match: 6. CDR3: CASSRQGTAYEQYF. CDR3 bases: TGTGCCAGCAGTAGACAAGGGACAGCCTACGAGCAGTACTTC.

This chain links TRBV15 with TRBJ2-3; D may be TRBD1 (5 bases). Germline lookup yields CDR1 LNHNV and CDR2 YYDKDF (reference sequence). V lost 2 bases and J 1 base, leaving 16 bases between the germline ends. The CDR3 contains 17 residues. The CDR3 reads CATSRSPTGGGTDTQYF. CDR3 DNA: TGTGCCACCAGCAGAAGCCCTACAGGCGGTGGCACAGATACGCAGTATTTT.

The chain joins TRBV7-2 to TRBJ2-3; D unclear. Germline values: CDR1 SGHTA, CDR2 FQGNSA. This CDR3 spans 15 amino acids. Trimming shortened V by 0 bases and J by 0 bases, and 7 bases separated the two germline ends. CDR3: CASSLAPRSTDTQYF. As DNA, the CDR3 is TGTGCCAGCAGCTTAGCGCCCAGGAGCACAGATACGCAGTATTTT.

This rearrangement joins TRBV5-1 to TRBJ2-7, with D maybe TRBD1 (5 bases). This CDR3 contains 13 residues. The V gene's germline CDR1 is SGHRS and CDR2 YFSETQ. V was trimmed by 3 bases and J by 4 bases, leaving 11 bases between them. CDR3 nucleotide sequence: TGCGCCAGCAGCTGGAGACAGAATTACGAGCAGTACTTC. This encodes CASSWRQNYEQYF.

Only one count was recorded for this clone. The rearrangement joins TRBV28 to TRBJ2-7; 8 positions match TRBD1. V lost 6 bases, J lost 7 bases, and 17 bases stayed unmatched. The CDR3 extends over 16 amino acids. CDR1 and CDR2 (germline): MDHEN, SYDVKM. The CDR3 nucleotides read TGTGCCAGCAGAGGTACGGGCAGGGGGCGGACCCGGGAGCAGTACTTC. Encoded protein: CASRGTGRGRTREQYF.

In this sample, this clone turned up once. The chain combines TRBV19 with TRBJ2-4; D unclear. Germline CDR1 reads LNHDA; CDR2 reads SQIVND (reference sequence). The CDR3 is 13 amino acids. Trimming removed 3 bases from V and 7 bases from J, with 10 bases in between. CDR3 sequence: CASSISRVNIQYF. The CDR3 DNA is TGTGCCAGTAGTATCAGCCGGGTGAACATTCAGTACTTC.

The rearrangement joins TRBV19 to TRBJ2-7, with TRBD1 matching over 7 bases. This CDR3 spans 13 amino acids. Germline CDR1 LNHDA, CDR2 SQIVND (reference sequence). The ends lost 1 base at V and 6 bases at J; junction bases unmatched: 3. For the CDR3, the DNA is TGTGCCAGTAGTATAGTGGCAGGGGGCGAGCAGTACTTC. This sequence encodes CASSIVAGGEQYF.

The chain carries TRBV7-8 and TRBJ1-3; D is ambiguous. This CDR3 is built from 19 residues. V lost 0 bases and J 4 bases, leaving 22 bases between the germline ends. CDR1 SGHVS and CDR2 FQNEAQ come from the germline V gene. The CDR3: CASSLALRFVLGEGNTIYF. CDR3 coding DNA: TGTGCCAGCAGCTTAGCGCTTCGGTTCGTATTAGGAGAAGGAAACACCATATATTTT.

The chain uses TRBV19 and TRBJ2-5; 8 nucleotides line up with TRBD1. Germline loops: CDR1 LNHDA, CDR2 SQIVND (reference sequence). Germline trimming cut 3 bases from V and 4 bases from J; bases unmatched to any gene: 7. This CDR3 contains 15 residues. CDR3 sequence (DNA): TGTGCCAGTAGTATGTACGGCAGGGGGCCAGAGACCCAGTACTTC. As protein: CASSMYGRGPETQYF.